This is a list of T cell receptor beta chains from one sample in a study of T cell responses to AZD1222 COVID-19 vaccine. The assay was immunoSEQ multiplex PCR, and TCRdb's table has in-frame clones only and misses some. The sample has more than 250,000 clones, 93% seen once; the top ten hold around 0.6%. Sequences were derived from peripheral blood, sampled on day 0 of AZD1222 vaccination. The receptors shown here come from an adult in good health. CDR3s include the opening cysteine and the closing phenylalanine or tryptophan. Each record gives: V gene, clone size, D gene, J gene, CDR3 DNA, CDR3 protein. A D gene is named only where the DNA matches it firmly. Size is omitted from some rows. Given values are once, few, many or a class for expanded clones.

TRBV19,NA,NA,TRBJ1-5,TGTGCCAGTAGTATAAGCGTGAGCATTTATAGCAATCAGCCCCAGCATTTT,CASSISVSIYSNQPQHF
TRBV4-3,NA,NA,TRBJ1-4,TGCGCCAGCAGCCAAGCAGGGTCGAGGAATGAAAAACTGTTTTTT,CASSQAGSRNEKLFF
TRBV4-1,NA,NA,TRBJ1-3,TGCGCCAGCAGCCAACCCCCTAGGGGCGCTGGAAACACCATATATTTT,CASSQPPRGAGNTIYF
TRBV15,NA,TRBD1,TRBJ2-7,TGTGCCACCAGCAGGGAACACAGGGGTGGCGAGCAGTACTTC,CATSREHRGGEQYF
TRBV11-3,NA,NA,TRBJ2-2,TGTGCCAGCAGCCCAAGGGCGGAAAACACCGGGGAGCTGTTTTTT,CASSPRAENTGELFF
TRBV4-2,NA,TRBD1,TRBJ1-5,TGTGCCAGCAGCCAAACTACAGGGGCCCTTAGCAATCAGCCCCAGCATTTT,CASSQTTGALSNQPQHF
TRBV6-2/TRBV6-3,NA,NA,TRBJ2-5,TGTGCCAGCAGTCAGGGTGAGACCCAGTACTTC,CASSQGETQYF
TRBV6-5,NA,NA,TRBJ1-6,TGTGCCAGCAGTACTGGAGTTAATTCACCCCTCCACTTT,CASSTGVNSPLHF
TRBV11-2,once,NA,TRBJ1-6,TGTGCCAGCAGCTTTAAACAGGGACTCGGTAATTCACCCCTCCACTTT,CASSFKQGLGNSPLHF
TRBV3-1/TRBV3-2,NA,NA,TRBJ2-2,TGTGCCAGCAGCCAAGGTGGGGGGATGAACACCGGGGAGCTGTTTTTT,CASSQGGGMNTGELFF
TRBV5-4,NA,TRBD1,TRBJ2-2,TGTGCCAGCAGGAGACAGGGTACCGGCGGGGAGCTGTTTTTT,CASRRQGTGGELFF
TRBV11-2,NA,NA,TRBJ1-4,TGTGCCAGCAGCTTAATCGACGGGGGTGAAAAACTGTTTTTT,CASSLIDGGEKLFF
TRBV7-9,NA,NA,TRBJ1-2,TGTGCCAGCAGCTTAGGGACATCCCATGGCTACACCTTC,CASSLGTSHGYTF
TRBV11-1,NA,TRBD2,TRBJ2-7,TGTGCCAGCAGCTTAACGGGGGGTTCCAACGAGCAGTACTTC,CASSLTGGSNEQYF
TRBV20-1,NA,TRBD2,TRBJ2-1,TGCAGTGCTAGTACTAGCGGGGGAACCAGGGAGCAGTTCTTC,CSASTSGGTREQFF
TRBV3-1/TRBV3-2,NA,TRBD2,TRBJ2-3,TGTGCCAGCAGCGGTAGCGGGAGGGCCTCTGCGCAGTATTTT,CASSGSGRASAQYF
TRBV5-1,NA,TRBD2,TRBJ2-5,TGCGCCAGCAAGGGCGGGGGGGCAGAGACCCAGTACTTC,CASKGGGAETQYF
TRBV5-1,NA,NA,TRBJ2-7,TGCGCCAGCTCGGGCGACTCCTACGAGCAGTACTTC,CASSGDSYEQYF
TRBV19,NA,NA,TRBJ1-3,TGTGCCAGTACCCCGGGCAGCTCTGGAAACACCATATATTTT,CASTPGSSGNTIYF
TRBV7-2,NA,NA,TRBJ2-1,TGTGCCAGCAGCTACGAGCCGGGCTCCTACAATGAGCAGTTCTTC,CASSYEPGSYNEQFF
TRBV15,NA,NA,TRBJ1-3,TGTGCCACCAGCAGAGATAGCGGGACACTTTCTGGAAACACCATATATTTT,CATSRDSGTLSGNTIYF
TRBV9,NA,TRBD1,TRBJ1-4,TGTGCCAGCAGCGTCCGACAGGGGCGCTCAGGGGAAAAACTGTTTTTT,CASSVRQGRSGEKLFF
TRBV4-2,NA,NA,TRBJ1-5,TGTGCCAGCAGCCAAGACAGGCGTCAAGGCAATCAGCCCCAGCATTTT,CASSQDRRQGNQPQHF
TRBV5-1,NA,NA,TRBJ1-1,TGCGCCAGCAGCTTGGGGCAGGGCGGCACTGAAGCTTTCTTT,CASSLGQGGTEAFF
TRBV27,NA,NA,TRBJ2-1,TGTGCCAGTGAGACCCGGGCCCCGATTCATGAGCAGTTCTTC,CASETRAPIHEQFF
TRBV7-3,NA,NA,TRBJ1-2,TGTGCCAGCAGCTTAGCAGGAGACACCGGTGGCTACACCTTC,CASSLAGDTGGYTF
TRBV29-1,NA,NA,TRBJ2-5,TGCAGCGTTTTAGGCTTCCAAGAGACCCAGTACTTC,CSVLGFQETQYF
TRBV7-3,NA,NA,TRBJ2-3,TGTGCCAGCAGCTTAGGCCCTGGCGCCCTAGATACGCAGTATTTT,CASSLGPGALDTQYF
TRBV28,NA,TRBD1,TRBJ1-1,TGTGCCAGCAGTGACAGGGGGCGAATCACTGAAGCTTTCTTT,CASSDRGRITEAFF
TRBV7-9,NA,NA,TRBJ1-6,TGTGCCAGCAGCTCGGCGCCGGCACTAGTGACCCTCCACTTT,CASSSAPALVTLHF
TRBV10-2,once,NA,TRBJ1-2,TGCGCCAGCAGTCAACCGAACTATGGCTACACCTTC,CASSQPNYGYTF
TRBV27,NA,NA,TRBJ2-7,TGTGCCAGCACCCGTTACGAGCAGTACTTC,CASTRYEQYF
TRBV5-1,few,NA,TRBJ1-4,TGCGCCAGCAGCTCCGGGACGTCCCTAACTAATGAAAAACTGTTTTTT,CASSSGTSLTNEKLFF
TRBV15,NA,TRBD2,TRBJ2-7,TGTGCCACCAGCAGAGGGGCTAGCGGGGGTGTCGAGCAGTACTTC,CATSRGASGGVEQYF
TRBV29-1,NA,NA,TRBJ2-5,TGCAGCGTTCAGGACAACCAAGAGACCCAGTACTTC,CSVQDNQETQYF
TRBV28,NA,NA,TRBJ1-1,TGTGCCAGCAGTTTAGGGGACTCCCTAAGGGCTGAAGCTTTCTTT,CASSLGDSLRAEAFF
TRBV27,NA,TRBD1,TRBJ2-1,TGTGCCAGCAGCCCACAGGGGCCATGGAATGAGCAGTTCTTC,CASSPQGPWNEQFF
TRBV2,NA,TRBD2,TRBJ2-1,TGTGCCAGCAGAGCGGGGGGGGCCTACAATGAGCAGTTCTTC,CASRAGGAYNEQFF
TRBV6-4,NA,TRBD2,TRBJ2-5,TGTATGACCAATTACCGGGCTAGCGGGAGAAAAGAGACCCAGTACTTC,CMTNYRASGRKETQYF
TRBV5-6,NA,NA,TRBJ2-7,TGTGCCAGCTGTCATGGCGGGACCTTGGTGAGGGAGCAGTACTTC,CASCHGGTLVREQYF
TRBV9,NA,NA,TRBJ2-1,TGTGCCAGCAGCGTAAGCGGACTCCAGGTGGTGGGTGAGCAGTTCTTC,CASSVSGLQVVGEQFF
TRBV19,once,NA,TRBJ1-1,TGTGCCAGTAGTATAGTGGCCAGGGAGAACACTGAAGCTTTCTTT,CASSIVARENTEAFF
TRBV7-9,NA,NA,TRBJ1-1,TGTGCCAGCAGTGTAACAGGGAACACTGAAGCTTTCTTT,CASSVTGNTEAFF
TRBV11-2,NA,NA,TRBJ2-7,TGTGCCAGCAGCTTAGTGGCCCCCGCCAGGGAGCAGTACTTC,CASSLVAPAREQYF
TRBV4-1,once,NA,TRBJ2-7,TGCGCCAGCAGCCAGGCCGGGTTCTCCTACGAGCAGTACTTC,CASSQAGFSYEQYF
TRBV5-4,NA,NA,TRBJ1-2,TGTGCCAGCAGCTTGGCCGGGGCTATGCGTAACTATGGCTACACCTTC,CASSLAGAMRNYGYTF
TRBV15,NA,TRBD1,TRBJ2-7,TGTGCCACCTCCCCGAGGGCCGGGACAGGGGCCAACGAGCAGTACTTC,CATSPRAGTGANEQYF
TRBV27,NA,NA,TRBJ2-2,TGTGCCAGCAGACGAGCGAACACCGGGGAGCTGTTTTTT,CASRRANTGELFF
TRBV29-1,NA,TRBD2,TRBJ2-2,TGCAGCGTTGATGGACTAGTGGCCGGGGAGCTGTTTTTT,CSVDGLVAGELFF
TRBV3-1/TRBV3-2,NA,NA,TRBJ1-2,TGTGCCAGCAGCCAAAGATCGGGGTGGGACGGAGCTAACTATGGCTACACCTTC,CASSQRSGWDGANYGYTF
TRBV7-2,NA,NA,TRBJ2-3,TGTGCCAGCGCCCTCCCGGGGGATACGCAGTATTTT,CASALPGDTQYF
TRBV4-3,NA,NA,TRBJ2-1,TGCGCCAGCAGCCAAGACTGGGGTGGAGCACCTTTCTTC,CASSQDWGGAPFF
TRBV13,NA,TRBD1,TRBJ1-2,TGTGCCAGCAGCTCCTTAGACAGGGGGCCCTATGGCTACACCTTC,CASSSLDRGPYGYTF
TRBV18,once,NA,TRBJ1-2,TGTGCCAGCTCACTAACGGGGCCCGGGGATAATGGCTACACCTTC,CASSLTGPGDNGYTF
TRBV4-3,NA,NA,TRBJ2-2,TGCGCCAGCAGCCAAGAGGCAGACTTTAACACCGGGGAGCTGTTTTTT,CASSQEADFNTGELFF
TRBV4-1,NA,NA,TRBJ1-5,TGCGCCAGCAGCCATGCGGGAAATCAGCCCCAGCATTTT,CASSHAGNQPQHF
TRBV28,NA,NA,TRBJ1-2,TGTGCCAGCAGTTTTACACCAAATGGCTACACCTTC,CASSFTPNGYTF
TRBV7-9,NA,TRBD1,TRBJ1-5,TGTGCCAGCAGCCCCGCCGACAGGGAAGGATTCGGTTTGGATTTT,CASSPADREGFGLDF
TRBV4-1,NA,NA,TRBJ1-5,TGCGCCAGCAGCCAAGGGGCGGGTTATAGCAATCAGCCCCAGCATTTT,CASSQGAGYSNQPQHF
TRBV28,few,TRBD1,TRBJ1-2,TGTGCCAGCAGTGCAACGGGACAGGGCCGCTATGGCTACACCTTC,CASSATGQGRYGYTF